This is a list of T cell receptor beta chains from one sample in a study of OX40 agonist ivuxolimab in advanced cancers. Using immunoSEQ multiplex PCR, the repertoire was profiled, and TCRdb retains in-frame clones only, with some absent. The sample yields 66,000 or so clones, around 85% seen once. The input for sequencing was CD4+ or CD8+ T cells sorted from blood, taken in a trial of the OX40 agonist ivuxolimab. These receptor sequences come from an adult with an advanced solid tumor such as melanoma, head and neck, liver or kidney cancer. Both conserved end residues are part of each CDR3. The D gene is left open where the match is weak. For some rows the clone size is stated as once, few or many, or as a class when expanded; others skip it.

>TRBJ1-2|-|-|TRBV6-5
CASSYLRGFGGYTF
TGTGCCAGCAGTTACCTTCGAGGGTTCGGTGGCTACACCTTC
>TRBJ2-3|-|-|TRBV5-1
CASSLDDTQYF
TGCGCCAGCAGCTTGGACGATACGCAGTATTTT
>TRBJ2-3|-|-|TRBV19
CASTTGRSWTDTQYF
TGTGCCAGTACGACCGGCCGTTCTTGGACAGATACGCAGTATTTT
>TRBJ1-2|-|-|TRBV21-1
CASSSGTVVNYGYTF
TGTGCCAGCAGCAGCGGGACAGTGGTTAACTATGGCTACACCTTC
>TRBJ2-7|once|-|TRBV2
CASSESPGPSSYEQYF
TGTGCCAGCAGTGAATCCCCCGGGCCCAGCTCCTACGAGCAGTACTTC
>TRBJ2-1|-|TRBD1|TRBV7-2
CASSLRQGGNNEQFF
TGTGCCAGCAGCCTGAGACAGGGGGGCAACAATGAGCAGTTCTTC
>TRBJ1-6|-|TRBD1|TRBV11-1
CASSPGQGNSPLHF
TGTGCCAGCAGCCCGGGACAGGGTAATTCACCCCTCCACTTT
>TRBJ2-3|-|-|TRBV6-5
CASSPSIGRLDTQYF
TGTGCCAGCAGTCCTTCAATCGGGAGACTGGATACGCAGTATTTT
>TRBJ2-7|-|-|TRBV4-3
CASSQQPYNEQYF
TGCGCCAGCAGCCAACAACCTTACAACGAGCAGTACTTC
>TRBJ1-3|-|-|TRBV10-3
CAISGFPRTGGNTIYF
TGTGCCATCAGTGGCTTTCCCCGAACGGGTGGAAACACCATATATTTT
>TRBJ2-5|few|-|TRBV7-9
CASSLVQTQYF
TGTGCCAGCAGCTTAGTCCAGACCCAGTACTTC
>TRBJ2-1|-|TRBD2|TRBV9
CASSVGGTSVNNEQFF
TGTGCCAGCAGCGTAGGGGGGACTAGCGTAAACAATGAGCAGTTCTTC
>TRBJ2-5|-|-|TRBV7-3
CASSSSGETQYF
TGTGCCAGCAGCTCCTCGGGGGAGACCCAGTACTTC
>TRBJ1-3|-|TRBD1|TRBV5-5
CASSLVTGVGNTIYF
TGTGCCAGCAGCTTGGTGACAGGGGTGGGAAACACCATATATTTT
>TRBJ2-1|-|-|TRBV7-9
CASSLSVDEQFF
TGTGCCAGCAGCCTATCAGTTGACGAGCAGTTCTTC
>TRBJ1-4|-|TRBD1|TRBV6-1
CASRYRGENEKLFF
TGTGCCAGCAGATACAGGGGGGAAAATGAAAAACTGTTTTTT
>TRBJ2-1|-|TRBD1|TRBV6-6
CASSRDSYNEQFF
TGTGCCAGCAGTAGGGACAGCTACAATGAGCAGTTCTTC
>TRBJ2-5|-|TRBD2|TRBV7-8
CASSIEGRGKETQYF
TGTGCCAGCAGCATCGAAGGGCGGGGGAAAGAGACCCAGTACTTC